These T cell receptor beta chains were read from a single sample in a study of T-cell reconstitution after alpha-beta-depleted transplantation in children. Using its own MiXCR run on the PCR reads, TCRdb lists one record per CDR3 protein. The profile shows over 3,500 distinct CDR3 sequences, over 20% of them singletons. The input for sequencing was PBMCs, mostly from graft donor cells, taken 60 days after TCRalphabeta/CD19-depleted stem cell transplant. Every receptor here comes from a boy younger than two who had a stem cell transplant for acute myeloid leukemia, so the T cells may come from the graft donor. Both conserved end residues are part of each CDR3. The D gene is left open where the match is weak. Expanded clones get a size class; other rows say once, few or many, or leave the size out.

TRBJ1-4	once	TRBV5-1	TRBD1	TGCGCCAGCAGCTTGACCGGGACAGCTCCTAATGAAAAACTGTTTTTT	CASSLTGTAPNEKLFF
TRBJ1-6	many	TRBV6-5	TRBD1	TGTGCCAGCAGTTACTCCTGGGACAGTACGAATTCACCCCTCCACTTT	CASSYSWDSTNSPLHF
TRBJ1-6	large	TRBV6-5	NA	TGTGCCAGCAGCCAACCCGTCTCTAGCTCCTATAATTCACCCCTCCACTTT	CASSQPVSSSYNSPLHF
TRBJ2-2	medium-sized	TRBV10-2	NA	TGCGCCAGCAGTGAGTCACTCGCTACCGGGGAGCTGTTTTTT	CASSESLATGELFF
TRBJ2-5	many	TRBV6-5	NA	TGTGCCAGCGGTAACAGGGTCCAAGAGACCCAGTACTTC	CASGNRVQETQYF
TRBJ2-3	many	TRBV20-1	NA	TGCAGTGCTAGAGATAAAACGGGCACAGATACGCAGTATTTT	CSARDKTGTDTQYF
TRBJ1-1	many	TRBV11-3	NA	TGTGCCAGCAGCTTAGTGGACATAGACTCGCACACTGAAGCTTTCTTT	CASSLVDIDSHTEAFF
TRBJ1-1	many	TRBV14	NA	TGTGCCAGCAGCCAAGAAAGACGAGCTTTCTTT	CASSQERRAFF
TRBJ1-4	NA	TRBV6-2/TRBV6-3	NA	TGTGCCAGCAGTTACTCACTAGACGAAAAACTGTTTTTT	CASSYSLDEKLFF
TRBJ1-1	medium-sized	TRBV15	NA	TGTGCCACCAGCAGAGATCGGGGGGCGCGGGGCACTGAAGCTTTCTTT	CATSRDRGARGTEAFF
TRBJ2-7	NA	TRBV10-3	NA	TGTGCCTCACGACAGTCCTACGAGCAGTACTTC	CASRQSYEQYF
TRBJ1-6	many	TRBV6-5	TRBD1	TGTGCCAGCAGTTACTCATGGACAGGGAATTCACCCCTCCACTTT	CASSYSWTGNSPLHF